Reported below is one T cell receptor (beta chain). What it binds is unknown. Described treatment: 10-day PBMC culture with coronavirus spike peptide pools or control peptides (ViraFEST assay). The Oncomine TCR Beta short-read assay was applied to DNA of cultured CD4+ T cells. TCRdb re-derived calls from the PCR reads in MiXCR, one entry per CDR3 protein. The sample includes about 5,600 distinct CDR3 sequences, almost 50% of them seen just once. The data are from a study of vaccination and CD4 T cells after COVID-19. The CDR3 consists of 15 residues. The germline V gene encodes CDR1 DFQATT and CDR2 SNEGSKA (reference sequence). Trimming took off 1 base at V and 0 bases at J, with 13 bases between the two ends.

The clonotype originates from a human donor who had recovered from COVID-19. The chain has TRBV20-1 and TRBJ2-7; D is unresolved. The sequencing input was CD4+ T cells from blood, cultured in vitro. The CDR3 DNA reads TGCAGTGCTAGAGGGTACACTTTAAGCTCCTACGAGCAGTACTTC. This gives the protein CSARGYTLSSYEQYF.